These 20 T cell receptor beta chains came from one sample sequenced in a study of CXCR3-negative and CXCR3-positive naive CD8 T cells. Findings and caveats of the study: The study found more hydrophobic TRB CDR3s in CXCR3-positive naive cells than in CXCR3-negative naive cells.

Their target antigens are unknown. UMI-labeled 5' RACE TRB cDNA libraries were prepared from the cells. TCRdb reprocessed the 5' RACE reads and stores each CDR3 protein as one record, lacking DNA. Here the sample table reports 95,000 to 100,000 distinct CDR3 sequences. Sequencing was done on a sample of naive CXCR3+ CD8+ T cells from blood. The subset is: CD45RO-CCR7+CD27+CD95- naive CD8+ T cells expressing CXCR3 (TNR3+). Receptor source: a human donor in good health. Some clones in this sample may be carry-over from other donors' samples.

The genes are TRBV29-1 and TRBJ1-2; TCRdb's D call, TRBD1, is unchecked because there is no DNA. Germline-derived CDR1 and CDR2 are SQVTM and ANQGSEA. The CDR3 covers 11 residues. CDR3 region: CSVLDRGSYTF.

This rearrangement joins TRBV7-6 to TRBJ2-7; TCRdb indicates TRBD1, and absent DNA this call remains unverified. The germline CDR1 and CDR2 sequences are SGHVS and FNYEAQ. The CDR3 consists of 17 residues. The CDR3 is CASSLVAGQGALYEQYF.

The gene calls are TRBV12-3 or TRBV12-4 and TRBJ1-1; there is no DNA to check the TCRdb D call of TRBD1. The CDR3 sequence is 14 residues long. CDR3 sequence reads: CASSFGTANTEAFF.

The rearrangement uses TRBV30 and TRBJ1-1. Germline CDR1 GTSNPN, CDR2 SVGIG (reference sequence). This CDR3 is 13 amino acids long. The CDR3 protein is CAWGDEMNTEAFF.

The rearrangement uses TRBV25-1 and TRBJ2-1; without DNA, the TCRdb call of TRBD2 cannot be checked. The CDR3 extends over 19 amino acids. Germline CDR1 MGHDK, CDR2 SYGVNS. CDR3 residues: CASSPGTSGGAGYDNEQFF.

The chain has TRBV6-1 and TRBJ2-6. The CDR3 extends over 13 amino acids. Germline CDR1 MNHNS, CDR2 SASEGT. This CDR3 is CVSSGVGANVLTF.

This rearrangement joins TRBV5-1 to TRBJ2-7; the TRBD1 assignment by TCRdb is unverifiable without DNA. CDR1 and CDR2 from the germline V gene are SGHRS and YFSETQ. CDR3 size: 16 residues. CDR3 loop: CASSITGNLGSYEQYF.

CDR3 sequence: CASSPTGGMNTEAFF. The chain couples TRBV7-9 to TRBJ1-1; TCRdb designates TRBD1, a call that cannot be tested without DNA. Germline V gives CDR1 SEHNR, CDR2 FQNEAQ (reference sequence). CDR3 length: 15 residues.

The chain joins TRBV28 to TRBJ2-1; TCRdb selects TRBD2, and the lack of DNA leaves this call unchecked. CDR1 and CDR2 from the germline V gene are MDHEN and SYDVKM. The CDR3 runs to 16 residues. This chain's CDR3 is CASISPPSGGYNEQFF.

J is TRBJ2-3 and V is TRBV28. The CDR3 covers 19 residues. CDR1 and CDR2 (germline): MDHEN, SYDVKM. The CDR3: CASSPRTSWTTDLKDTQYF.

The CDR3: CASSSTSGGFTDTQYF. The chain has TRBV5-1 and TRBJ2-3; absent DNA, TCRdb's TRBD2 call cannot be checked. The CDR3 loop spans 16 amino acids. Germline assignment: CDR1 SGHRS and CDR2 YFSETQ.

The gene calls are TRBV5-1 and TRBJ1-2; the TCRdb D gene call, TRBD1, has no DNA to confirm it. CDR3 size: 15 residues. Germline CDR1 and CDR2: SGHRS and YFSETQ. CDR3 in amino acids: CASSLKRDGGYGYTF.

The chain combines TRBV4-1 with TRBJ2-2; there is no DNA to check the TCRdb D call of TRBD2. The germline CDR1 and CDR2 sequences are MGHRA and YSYEKL. The CDR3 is 16 amino acids. The CDR3 here is CASSQAAGGRAGELFF.

V is TRBV7-9 and J is TRBJ2-5; TCRdb reports TRBD1, a call that lacks DNA to check it against. The V gene's germline CDR1 is SEHNR and CDR2 FQNEAQ (reference sequence). CDR3 length: 18 residues. CDR3 amino acids: CASTIPRAGGLITETQYF.

J is TRBJ2-7 and V is TRBV5-4. Per the germline V gene, CDR1 is SGHNT and CDR2 is YYREEE (reference sequence). The CDR3 has 14 residues. This chain's CDR3 is CASSFDGYSYEQYF.

The CDR3 is CASSQDRTGQWEQFF. The chain links TRBV4-3 to TRBJ2-1; TCRdb calls TRBD1, which cannot be checked without DNA. Per germline, CDR1 LGHNA and CDR2 YSLEER. The CDR3 totals 15 residues.

This chain links TRBV20-1 with TRBJ1-2. The CDR3 is 12 amino acids. CDR1 and CDR2 from the germline V gene are DFQATT and SNEGSKA (reference sequence). CDR3 residues: CSAREGGDGYTF.

The chain links TRBV20-1 to TRBJ2-1; the D call of TRBD1 rests on TCRdb alone, since no DNA is present to check it. The CDR3 extends over 13 amino acids. Germline V gene data show CDR1 as DFQATT and CDR2 as SNEGSKA (reference sequence). This chain's CDR3 is CSASSGSYNEQFF.

CDR3: CASSLGPYNEQFF. The V and J genes are TRBV14 and TRBJ2-1. The V gene's germline CDR1 is SGHDN and CDR2 FVKESK. The CDR3 contains 13 residues.

The chain uses TRBV12-3 or TRBV12-4 and TRBJ2-7; the D call from TCRdb, TRBD2, cannot be confirmed without DNA. CDR3 length: 12 amino acids. The CDR3 loop reads CASSLSEGEQYF.